The subject of this entry is one T cell receptor beta chain. What it binds is unknown. This record comes from a study of T cell responses to AZD1222 COVID-19 vaccine. Study-level information: Doses given second, at about 4 or about 12 weeks, were pooled. General study results and limits: No day 14 peak samples; only post-peak repertoires were characterized. Reportedly, nearly half the spike-specific TCRs target unmutated variant regions. Among those given AZD1222, only six were seropositive at baseline.

The CDR3 sequence is 15 residues long. The junction had 10 bases not matched to a gene; V was cut back by 5 bases and J by 4 bases. The germline gives CDR1 SGHVS, CDR2 FQNEAQ. Profiled with immunoSEQ multiplex PCR; TCRdb holds only in-frame clones, not every one. The profile shows under 150,000 clones, 70% to 90% of them singletons. The sample consisted of peripheral blood, taken on day 0 of AZD1222 vaccination. The genes are TRBV7-8 and TRBJ1-2; 7 bases line up with TRBD1. This receptor was obtained from an adult in good health. This CDR3 reads CASSPRRDRAYGYTF. DNA of the CDR3: TGTGCCAGCAGCCCGAGGCGTGACAGGGCCTATGGCTACACCTTC.